Listed below are T cell receptor beta chains from one sample, sequenced in a study of T cells expressing NK-cell markers. TCRdb reprocessed the 5' RACE reads, keeping one entry per CDR3 protein, no DNA. This table holds roughly 380,000 distinct CDR3 sequences. Sample: blood T cells: a sorted CD56 or NKG2C T cell subset, CD4+ or CD8+ T cells, or bulk PBMC T cells (not recorded which). All receptors derive from a man between 18 and 69 years old in good health. The CDR3 runs from the conserved cysteine through the conserved F or W.

>TRBV7-2|TRBJ1-2
CASSWDRDRSGYTF
>TRBV7-3|TRBJ1-6
CASSRTGGSSPLHF
>TRBV5-1|TRBJ2-6
CASSLSIGTPGANVLTF
>TRBV2|TRBJ1-5
CASRRVSGSNQPQHF
>TRBV7-2|TRBJ2-3
CASSRTSGDTDTQYF
>TRBV12-3/TRBV12-4|TRBJ2-3
CASSFRTSGEDTQYF
>TRBV30|TRBJ2-7
CASANSYEQYF
>TRBV7-6|TRBJ1-4
CASSRRVAASINNEKLFF
>TRBV4-2|TRBJ2-7
CASSHDRAGAYEQYF
>TRBV20-1|TRBJ2-5
CSARPGQGKETQYF
>TRBV7-2|TRBJ2-6
CASAQEGNSGANVLTF
>TRBV11-2|TRBJ2-1
CASSPLARAGGYINEQFF
>TRBV19|TRBJ1-3
CASIRGGTAGNTIYF
>TRBV2|TRBJ2-1
CASSEGPGGVDNNEQFF
>TRBV2|TRBJ2-1
CATGTSGYNEQFF
>TRBV7-2|TRBJ2-7
CASRLQGASSYEQYF
>TRBV10-3|TRBJ1-5
CAISDTGTGGYQPQHF
>TRBV7-9|TRBJ2-3
CASSLGGQGYTDTQYF
>TRBV10-3|TRBJ2-7
CAISGGGARDYEQYF
>TRBV10-3|TRBJ2-1
CAISEWGANEQFF
>TRBV18|TRBJ2-7
CASSPLGGDFYEQYF
>TRBV4-2|TRBJ1-4
CASSRSGDEKLFF
>TRBV10-3|TRBJ2-7
CAIRGDGYYEQYF
>TRBV6-1|TRBJ2-2
CASSPPRSPGTGELFF
>TRBV14|TRBJ1-4
CASSHAGGYEKLFF
>TRBV18|TRBJ2-3
CASSPQAAQGTDTQYF
>TRBV4-2|TRBJ2-3
CASSQDGSGGPGDTQYF
>TRBV6-1|TRBJ2-1
CASNQAGGLNEQFF
>TRBV24-1|TRBJ2-3
CATSDQGSASTDTQYF
>TRBV7-8|TRBJ1-5
CASSSNRDRNQPQYF
>TRBV21-1|TRBJ2-7
CRQGQGTYEQYF
>TRBV21-1|TRBJ2-7
CASSTSPDTSSYEQYF
>TRBV5-6|TRBJ1-1
CASSVRDRGGTEAFF
>TRBV18|TRBJ1-1
CASSPREGNTEAFF